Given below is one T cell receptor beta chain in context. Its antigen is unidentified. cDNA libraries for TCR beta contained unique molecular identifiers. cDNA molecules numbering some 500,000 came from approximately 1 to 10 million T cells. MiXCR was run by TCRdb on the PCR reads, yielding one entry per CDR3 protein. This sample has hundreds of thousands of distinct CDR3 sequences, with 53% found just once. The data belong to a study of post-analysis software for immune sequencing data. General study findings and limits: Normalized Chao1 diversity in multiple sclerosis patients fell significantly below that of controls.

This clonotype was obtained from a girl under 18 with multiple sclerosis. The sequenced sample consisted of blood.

CDR3 coding DNA: TGCAGTGCAGACAGGGTGAACTATGGCTACACCTTC. Translation: CSADRVNYGYTF. V gene TRBV20-1 combines with J gene TRBJ1-2, with TRBD1 matching 7 bases. The germline V gene encodes CDR1 DFQATT and CDR2 SNEGSKA (reference sequence). The CDR3 extends over 12 amino acids. Trimming took 6 bases from V and 2 from J; bases not matched to a gene: 3.